This is a list of T cell receptor beta chains from one sample in a study of blood T cell repertoires in COVID-19. Data came from immunoSEQ multiplex PCR; TCRdb stores just in-frame clones and leaves some out. Seen here are 130,000 or so clones, 86% observed once, and the top ten hold around 4%. Sequenced: peripheral blood. These receptors originate from a man aged 40-55 years with acute or convalescent COVID-19. CDR3s include the opening cysteine and the closing phenylalanine or tryptophan. D genes are given only for firm matches. Expanded clones get a size class; other rows say once, few or many, or leave the size out.

j_gene,d_gene,abundance,v_gene,CDR3aa,CDR3nt
TRBJ2-1,TRBD2,NA,TRBV5-1,CASSLGLGIGEQFF,TGCGCCAGCAGCCTCGGACTAGGAATAGGTGAGCAGTTCTTC
TRBJ2-7,NA,NA,TRBV11-2,CASSQSPDWVYEQYF,TGTGCCAGCAGCCAATCCCCCGACTGGGTCTACGAGCAGTACTTC
TRBJ1-2,NA,NA,TRBV19,CASRKGLDYGYTF,TGTGCCAGTAGGAAGGGGTTGGACTATGGCTACACCTTC
TRBJ2-7,TRBD1,NA,TRBV6-2/TRBV6-3,CASSYRERQGYEQYF,TGTGCCAGCAGTTACCGGGAAAGACAGGGCTACGAGCAGTACTTC
TRBJ1-3,NA,NA,TRBV3-1/TRBV3-2,CASSQDRGNTIYF,TGTGCCAGCAGCCAAGACCGTGGAAACACCATATATTTT
TRBJ1-2,TRBD1,NA,TRBV2,CASSIDRGWGYTF,TGTGCCAGCAGCATAGACAGGGGTTGGGGCTACACCTTC
TRBJ2-7,NA,NA,TRBV18,CASSPFKGEYEQYF,TGTGCCAGCTCACCATTCAAGGGGGAGTACGAGCAGTACTTC
TRBJ1-1,NA,NA,TRBV11-2,CASSTRGKYTEAFF,TGTGCCAGCAGCACCAGGGGTAAATACACTGAAGCTTTCTTT
TRBJ2-3,NA,NA,TRBV14,CASSQVRAPTLSTDTQYF,TGTGCCAGCAGCCAAGTTCGCGCCCCCACCTTGAGCACAGATACGCAGTATTTT
TRBJ1-1,NA,NA,TRBV2,CASSDRDNTEAFF,TGTGCCAGCAGTGACAGGGATAACACTGAAGCTTTCTTT
TRBJ1-2,NA,few,TRBV30,CAWMEGRGGYTF,TGTGCCTGGATGGAGGGGCGGGGTGGCTACACCTTC
TRBJ2-7,TRBD1,NA,TRBV7-6,CASSLGTGLSYEQYF,TGTGCCAGCAGCTTAGGGACAGGCCTTTCCTACGAGCAGTACTTC
TRBJ1-3,NA,NA,TRBV6-5,CATPSGNTIYF,TGTGCCACTCCCTCTGGAAACACCATATATTTT
TRBJ1-3,TRBD1,NA,TRBV18,CASSERQGQAGNTIYF,TGTGCCAGCTCCGAACGACAGGGTCAAGCTGGAAACACCATATATTTT
TRBJ1-1,TRBD1,NA,TRBV20-1,CSASAQWDRGRDTEAFF,TGCAGTGCTAGTGCCCAATGGGACAGGGGGCGGGACACTGAAGCTTTCTTT
TRBJ1-3,NA,NA,TRBV15,CATSVVSGNTIYF,TGTGCCACCAGCGTCGTTTCTGGAAACACCATATATTTT
TRBJ2-3,NA,NA,TRBV13,CASSPTPTDTQYF,TGTGCCAGCAGCCCCACACCCACAGATACGCAGTATTTT
TRBJ1-1,NA,NA,TRBV12-3/TRBV12-4,CASRGDKNTEAFF,TGTGCCAGCAGGGGAGACAAGAACACTGAAGCTTTCTTT
TRBJ1-2,TRBD1,few,TRBV6-5,CASSYEGQGRKGF,TGTGCCAGCAGTTACGAAGGACAGGGGCGAAAAGGCTTC
TRBJ2-7,TRBD2,NA,TRBV14,CASSPLDPGRGYEQYF,TGTGCCAGCAGCCCCCTCGACCCAGGGAGGGGATACGAGCAGTACTTC
TRBJ1-2,TRBD1,few,TRBV28,CASSWDRGGPLDGYTF,TGTGCCAGCAGTTGGGACAGGGGTGGTCCTCTGGATGGCTACACCTTC
TRBJ1-1,TRBD1,NA,TRBV7-2,CASSFRGQNTEAFF,TGTGCCAGCAGCTTCAGGGGGCAAAACACTGAAGCTTTCTTT
TRBJ2-2,TRBD1,many,TRBV24-1,CATSSTGAGTGELFF,TGTGCCACCAGCTCGACAGGGGCGGGCACCGGGGAGCTGTTTTTT
TRBJ1-5,TRBD1,once,TRBV15,CATSREKSGTGNQPQHF,TGTGCCACCAGCAGAGAGAAATCCGGGACAGGGAATCAGCCCCAGCATTTT
TRBJ1-2,NA,NA,TRBV19,CASSIAPGEYGYTF,TGTGCCAGTAGTATAGCTCCAGGGGAATATGGCTACACCTTC
TRBJ1-3,NA,NA,TRBV30,CAWSILQTGGNTIYF,TGTGCCTGGTCGATCCTCCAGACAGGAGGAAACACCATATATTTT
TRBJ2-7,NA,NA,TRBV20-1,CSASTVASPYEQYF,TGCAGTGCTAGTACGGTAGCTTCACCCTACGAGCAGTACTTC
TRBJ1-1,NA,NA,TRBV4-3,CASSQGVLSEAFF,TGCGCCAGCAGCCAAGGAGTTTTGTCTGAAGCTTTCTTT
TRBJ2-7,NA,NA,TRBV6-5,CASQNRRLQGHEQYF,TGTGCCAGCCAAAATCGGCGCTTACAGGGACACGAGCAGTACTTC
TRBJ1-2,NA,NA,TRBV6-4,CASRGGTNYGYTF,TGTGCCAGCAGGGGAGGAACTAACTATGGCTACACCTTC
TRBJ1-1,TRBD1,once,TRBV7-2,CASSLYGQAIEAFF,TGTGCCAGCAGCTTGTACGGACAGGCGATTGAAGCTTTCTTT
TRBJ2-1,TRBD1,NA,TRBV6-9,CASSNTKTTGSNEQFF,TGTGCCAGCAGTAACACTAAAACGACAGGGAGCAATGAGCAGTTCTTC
TRBJ1-2,NA,NA,TRBV5-6,CASSFGHGYTF,TGTGCCAGCAGCTTCGGTCATGGCTACACCTTC
TRBJ1-2,NA,once,TRBV10-3,CAIKYSNYGYTF,TGTGCCATCAAATATTCTAACTATGGCTACACCTTC
TRBJ1-1,NA,NA,TRBV19,CASSIGGLNTEAFF,TGTGCCAGTAGTATCGGGGGTCTGAACACTGAAGCTTTCTTT
TRBJ1-1,NA,NA,TRBV6-2/TRBV6-3,CASSYGRGAFF,TGTGCCAGCAGTTACGGGCGGGGAGCTTTCTTT
TRBJ2-4,TRBD1,NA,TRBV5-6,CASSPLQIGDSIQYF,TGTGCCAGCAGCCCCCTCCAAATTGGGGACAGCATTCAGTACTTC
TRBJ2-1,NA,NA,TRBV9,CASSAPPAIDEQFF,TGTGCCAGCAGCGCTCCCCCAGCGATCGATGAGCAGTTCTTC
TRBJ2-3,TRBD2,NA,TRBV4-1,CASSQEPLEVLAGGQPDTQYF,TGCGCCAGCAGCCAAGAGCCTCTGGAGGTACTAGCGGGGGGGCAGCCAGATACGCAGTATTTT
TRBJ2-5,TRBD2,NA,TRBV18,CASSPTASSGEETQYF,TGTGCCAGCTCACCGACGGCCTCTAGCGGGGAAGAGACCCAGTACTTC
TRBJ1-4,NA,NA,TRBV9,CASSPSGGTNEKLFF,TGTGCCAGCAGCCCCAGCGGTGGGACTAATGAAAAACTGTTTTTT
TRBJ2-1,NA,NA,TRBV6-5,CASRDLANEQFF,TGTGCCAGCAGGGACCTAGCGAATGAGCAGTTCTTC
TRBJ2-7,NA,NA,TRBV18,CASSPSGIYEQYF,TGTGCCAGCTCACCATCGGGGATCTACGAGCAGTACTTC
TRBJ1-6,TRBD1,NA,TRBV6-5,CASSTGTGVNSPLHF,TGTGCCAGCAGCACAGGGACAGGGGTTAACTCACCCCTCCACTTT
TRBJ2-7,NA,few,TRBV6-1,CASSEAALRYEQYF,TGTGCCAGCAGTGAAGCGGCCCTCAGGTACGAGCAGTACTTC
TRBJ1-2,TRBD1,NA,TRBV7-9,CASSPPGQGLSGYTF,TGTGCCAGCAGCCCCCCGGGACAGGGGCTCTCTGGCTACACCTTC
TRBJ1-1,NA,NA,TRBV30,CACRDKRNTEAFF,TGTGCCTGCCGCGACAAACGGAACACTGAAGCTTTCTTT
TRBJ1-1,NA,NA,TRBV7-2,CASSFGDTEAFF,TGTGCCAGCAGCTTCGGAGACACTGAAGCTTTCTTT
TRBJ2-3,TRBD2,NA,TRBV7-8,CASSFRAGVSTDTQYF,TGTGCCAGCAGCTTTAGGGCGGGGGTCTCCACAGATACGCAGTATTTT
TRBJ2-7,NA,NA,TRBV7-9,CASSPRTHYEQYF,TGTGCCAGCAGCCCGCGGACTCACTACGAGCAGTACTTC
TRBJ1-1,NA,NA,TRBV7-9,CASSLGGKNTEAFF,TGTGCCAGCAGCTTAGGCGGGAAGAACACTGAAGCTTTCTTT